The rows below give T cell receptor beta chains drawn from one sample of a study of T cell clusters in autoimmune cytopenias. TCRdb reprocessed the multiplex PCR reads, keeping one entry per CDR3 protein, no DNA. This sample's table has 5,500 to 6,500 distinct CDR3 sequences. The material sequenced was peripheral blood. These receptors were taken from a human donor with an autoimmune cytopenia or autoimmune hepatitis (not recorded which). Each CDR3 is given with its conserved first and last residue. Clone size appears in some rows only: once, few, many, or a class for an expanded clone.

>TRBJ1-2|medium-sized|TRBV18
CASSTGRVYGYTF
>TRBJ1-1|NA|TRBV7-6
CASSPQALNTEAFF
>TRBJ2-5|NA|TRBV5-1
CASSLVVASGGTGQETQYF
>TRBJ2-1|NA|TRBV4-1
CASSQAANEQFF
>TRBJ1-5|medium-sized|TRBV19
CASSIWDLLQGQPQHF
>TRBJ2-4|NA|TRBV5-4
CASSFGTSLPATKNIQYF
>TRBJ1-1|NA|TRBV4-3
CASSPSVGLGYTEAFF
>TRBJ2-7|medium-sized|TRBV6-1
CASSGYYEQYF
>TRBJ1-6|medium-sized|TRBV6-2/TRBV6-3
CASSYRDRHNSPLHF
>TRBJ1-5|medium-sized|TRBV15
CATAGSGNQPQHF
>TRBJ1-1|medium-sized|TRBV12-3/TRBV12-4
CASNPEGWRESFF
>TRBJ1-5|NA|TRBV28
CASSLRGTSNQPQHF
>TRBJ2-2|NA|TRBV14
CASSWGRGTGELFF
>TRBJ2-2|NA|TRBV11-2
CASSVGLGRELFF
>TRBJ2-1|medium-sized|TRBV27
CASSPEGAGADYNEQFF
>TRBJ1-6|medium-sized|TRBV12-3/TRBV12-4
CASSFSGDSPLHF
>TRBJ1-2|medium-sized|TRBV19
CASTRTGFYGYTF
>TRBJ2-3|NA|TRBV12-3/TRBV12-4
CASSGASASTDTQYF
>TRBJ1-4|NA|TRBV4-3
CASSQDLGQSDGEKLFF
>TRBJ1-4|NA|TRBV7-2
CASSVVTNEKLFF
>TRBJ2-2|medium-sized|TRBV5-1
CASSLDRATGELFF
>TRBJ1-3|medium-sized|TRBV12-3/TRBV12-4
CASSLVGSGNTIYF
>TRBJ1-6|NA|TRBV11-2
CASSPTGGDSPLHF
>TRBJ2-3|NA|TRBV24-1
CATSDPLGGGDGDTQYF
>TRBJ1-1|medium-sized|TRBV27
CASRSTGVVGNTEAFF
>TRBJ1-3|medium-sized|TRBV6-5
CASSDRFSGNTIYF
>TRBJ2-7|NA|TRBV6-2/TRBV6-3
CASSYLSGLSYEQYF
>TRBJ1-5|medium-sized|TRBV6-2/TRBV6-3
CASRATGNGNQPQHF
>TRBJ1-6|medium-sized|TRBV6-4
CASSDSQGGSPLHF
>TRBJ2-3|NA|TRBV12-3/TRBV12-4
CASSGARGADTQYF
>TRBJ1-6|medium-sized|TRBV10-3
CAISGTPLGSYNSPLHF
>TRBJ2-3|NA|TRBV7-3
CASSLSVSTDTQYF
>TRBJ1-2|NA|TRBV11-2
CASSHGQEANYGYTF
>TRBJ2-7|NA|TRBV10-3
CANRLAAGVSYEQYF
>TRBJ2-5|medium-sized|TRBV12-3/TRBV12-4
CASSLAGYTSISETQYF
>TRBJ1-5|NA|TRBV6-2/TRBV6-3
CASSSDFYQPQHF
>TRBJ2-1|NA|TRBV20-1
CSAREVLVSYNEQFF
>TRBJ1-4|NA|TRBV5-1
CASSSNKGTDKEKLFF